The rows below give T cell receptor beta chains drawn from one sample of a study of T cell repertoires in cytomegalovirus infection. MiXCR was run by TCRdb on the reads, yielding one entry per CDR3 protein. Found here are around 260,000 distinct CDR3 sequences, approximately 9% of them singletons; the top ten hold around 15%. Sample: PBMCs. The receptors originated from a human donor in good health (CMV status not recorded). Some clones in this sample may be carry-over from other donors' samples. Both conserved end residues are part of each CDR3. D genes are given only for firm matches.

- TRBJ1-1 TRBV7-2 12 CASGLNLAEAFF
- TRBJ2-1 TRBV28 14 CASSFGGVYNEQFF
- TRBJ1-5 TRBV7-2 14 CASRPTGVNQPQHF
TRBD1 TRBJ2-7 TRBV20-1 15 CSASTGGASSYEQYF
- TRBJ1-5 TRBV19 14 CATRRLYSNQPQHF
- TRBJ1-5 TRBV19 15 CASSISRSRNQPQHF
TRBD1 TRBJ2-5 TRBV5-6 16 CASSFSTGTGQETQYF
- TRBJ2-7 TRBV7-2 14 CASSFRRTAYEQYF
- TRBJ1-1 TRBV7-2 17 CASSLLSSRGTGTEAFF
- TRBJ1-5 TRBV28 16 CASTLVDLIANQPQHF
- TRBJ2-5 TRBV7-2 14 CASSLAQARETQYF
- TRBJ2-5 TRBV7-2 16 CVSSTNGGDLAGTQYF
- TRBJ1-2 TRBV28 16 CASSGRGDRSNYGYTF
TRBD1 TRBJ1-3 TRBV11-2 16 CASSPRTGLSGNTIYF
- TRBJ2-3 TRBV4-2 16 CASSQTTRASTDTQYF
TRBD1 TRBJ1-4 TRBV12-3/TRBV12-4 11 CASSLGQGVFF
- TRBJ1-1 TRBV7-2 14 CASSRGRENTEAFF
TRBD1 TRBJ2-7 TRBV7-6 17 CASSSSQRGLNSYEQYF
- TRBJ2-1 TRBV7-2 14 CASSLSGVRDEQFF
TRBD2 TRBJ2-7 TRBV7-2 16 CASSVSTSGDGYEQYF
TRBD1 TRBJ1-2 TRBV12-3/TRBV12-4 15 CASSPTGVSSYGYTF
TRBD1 TRBJ1-5 TRBV19 13 CASSIRGEQPQHF
TRBD1 TRBJ1-1 TRBV5-5 15 CATSGTEHMNTEAFF
- TRBJ2-7 TRBV7-2 14 CASSLMIQAYEQYF
- TRBJ1-1 TRBV29-1 14 CSLRGGGSNTEAFF
TRBD2 TRBJ2-7 TRBV20-1 13 CSAIKGGAYEQYF
- TRBJ1-1 TRBV4-3 14 CASSQDAGVGGAFF
- TRBJ1-3 TRBV7-2 15 CASSRGPNSGNTIYF
- TRBJ1-5 TRBV6-2/TRBV6-3 14 CASSYGRENQPQHF
- TRBJ1-1 TRBV20-1 13 CSARPTGDTEAFF
TRBD2 TRBJ2-7 TRBV7-2 19 CASSLKSGTSGTPIYEQYF